This T cell receptor (beta chain) was found in a study of OX40 agonist ivuxolimab in advanced cancers. For the wider study: The costimulatory receptor OX40 (CD134) was targeted by ivuxolimab, a fully human IgG2 agonistic monoclonal antibody. In the dose-escalation cohort, 65% to 85% of patients were male, and the mean age was around 65 years with a range of 23 to 79. Prior anti-PD-1, anti-PD-L1 or anti-CTLA-4 therapy was permitted, and 40% of dose-escalation patients had received checkpoint inhibitors. Intravenous ivuxolimab was administered to patients every 2 weeks at six dose levels: 0.01, 0.1, 0.3, 1.5, 3 and 10 mg/kg. The paper describes the monotherapy dose-escalation part (N of about 47 patients) of the phase I trial of ivuxolimab. The point of sequencing TCRbeta in the periphery was to test whether ivuxolimab changed TCR sequence diversity and drove clonal T-cell expansion. Among the approximately 54 dose-escalation patients, some 19 had hepatocellular carcinoma, about 15 melanoma, 9 renal cell carcinoma and 9 head and neck cancer. Partial responses occurred in three dose-escalation patients: two with cutaneous melanoma and one with hepatocellular carcinoma. Study-level results and caveats: After ivuxolimab, CD8+ T cells had more expanded clones than CD4+ T cells on average. Antigen specificity was not determined for the clonally expanded peripheral T cells. Clonal expansion of both CD4+ and CD8+ blood T cells was observed from baseline to week 6 at doses 0.1 to 3.0 mg/kg. Low levels of normalized T-cell clonal expansion were also shown by some nonresponding patients. In partial responders in the 0.1-3.0 mg/kg groups, normalized peripheral clonal expansion was found to be among the lowest, especially among CD8+ T cells.

The trial excluded patients who had a history of autoimmune disease or who were on systemic immunosuppression. Peripheral blood for TCR sequencing was drawn from every dose cohort at baseline, at cycle 4 day 1 and at cycle 7 day 1. The samples were drawn from a first-in-human, open-label, multicenter phase I dose-escalation trial of ivuxolimab. The trial enrolled adults with locally advanced or metastatic head and neck squamous cell, hepatocellular, melanoma or renal cell carcinoma. Before TCR sequencing, CD4+ and CD8+ T cells were separately sorted from peripheral blood. Reading the germline V gene gives CDR1 KGHSH and CDR2 LQKENI. V gives up 3 bases and J gives up 5 bases, and the segment between their germline ends measures 13 bases. Measured from the cysteine to the phenylalanine, the CDR3 is 14 residues long. This entry keeps only the CDR3 DNA: 42 bases, framed from base 1. In the case of this clone: No antigen is known for it. Qualities for individual bases were not recorded, and no much larger clone is one base off.

Genomic DNA was isolated from the sorted cells so that the TCRbeta CDR3 region could be sequenced. The immunoSEQ Assay was used to sequence the TCRbeta CDR3 regions. TCRdb re-hosts the immuneACCESS table, in-frame sequences only. Its copies lack some clones; in the studies checked, an unresolved V gene accounts for under half of them, and the cause for the rest is not known. A total of around 110,000 clones appear in this sample, approximately 90% of them only once. Roughly 1.1% of the sample is in the top ten clones. The receptor comes from an adult with an advanced solid tumor such as melanoma, head and neck, liver or kidney cancer. The rearranged segments are TRBV18 and TRBJ1-2, with no confidently assigned D gene. The input for sequencing was CD4+ or CD8+ T cells sorted from blood, taken in a trial of the OX40 agonist ivuxolimab. The nucleotides read TGTGCCAGCTCACCGAGTGAGGGAGGGTATGGCTACACCTTC. It specifies CASSPSEGGYGYTF. Here the CDR3 is joined to the reference TRBV18 and TRBJ1-2 genes, and the full variable domain is: NAGVMQNPRHLVRRRGQEARLRCSPMKGHSHVYWYRQLPEEGLKFMVYLQKENIIDESGMPKERFSAEFPKEGPSILRIQQVVRGDSAAYFCASSPSEGGYGYTFGSGTRLTVV.